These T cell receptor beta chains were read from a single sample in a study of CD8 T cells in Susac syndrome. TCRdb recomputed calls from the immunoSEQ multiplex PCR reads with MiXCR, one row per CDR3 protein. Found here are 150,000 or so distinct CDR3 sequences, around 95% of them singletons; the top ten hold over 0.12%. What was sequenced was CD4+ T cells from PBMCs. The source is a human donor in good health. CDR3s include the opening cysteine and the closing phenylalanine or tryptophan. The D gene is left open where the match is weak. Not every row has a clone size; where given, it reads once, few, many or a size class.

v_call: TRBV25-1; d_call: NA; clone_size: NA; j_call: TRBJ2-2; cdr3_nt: TGTGCCAGCAGTGAGTTGACTACGAACACCGGGGAGCTGTTTTTT; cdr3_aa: CASSELTTNTGELFF
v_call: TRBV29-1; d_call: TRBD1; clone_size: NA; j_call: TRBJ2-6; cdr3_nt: TGCAGCGTTCCCAGCAGACAGGGGGTCTCTGGGGCCAACGTCCTGACTTTC; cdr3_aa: CSVPSRQGVSGANVLTF
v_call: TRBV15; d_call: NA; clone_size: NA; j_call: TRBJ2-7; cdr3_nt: TGTGCCACCAGCAGAGATCCCGGAAAACCCTACGAGCAGTACTTC; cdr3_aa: CATSRDPGKPYEQYF
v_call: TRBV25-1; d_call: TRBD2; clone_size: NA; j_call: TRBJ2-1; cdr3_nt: TGTGCCAGCAGTGAACTAGCGGGGGGCAACAATGAGCAGTTCTTC; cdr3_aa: CASSELAGGNNEQFF
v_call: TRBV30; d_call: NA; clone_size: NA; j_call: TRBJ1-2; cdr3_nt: TGTGCCTGGAGTCCGGGCCCCGAAGGTGGCTACACCTTC; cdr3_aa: CAWSPGPEGGYTF
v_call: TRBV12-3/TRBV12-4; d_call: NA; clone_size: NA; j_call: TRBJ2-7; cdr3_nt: TGTGCCAGCAGTTCAGAACCCTACGAGCAGTACTTC; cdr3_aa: CASSSEPYEQYF
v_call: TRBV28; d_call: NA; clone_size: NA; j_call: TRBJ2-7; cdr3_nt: TGTGCCAGCAGTACCCGACAGGTACACGAGCAGTACTTC; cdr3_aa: CASSTRQVHEQYF
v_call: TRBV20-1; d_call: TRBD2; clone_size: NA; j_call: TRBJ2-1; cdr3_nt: TGCAGTGCCCCTCGGGGGGGAAATGAGCAGTTCTTC; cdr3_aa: CSAPRGGNEQFF
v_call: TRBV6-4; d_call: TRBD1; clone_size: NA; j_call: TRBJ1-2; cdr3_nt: TGTGCCAGCAGTGAAACGACAGGGGGTCACGGCTACACCTTC; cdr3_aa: CASSETTGGHGYTF
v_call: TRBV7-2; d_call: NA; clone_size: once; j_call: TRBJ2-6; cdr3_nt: TGTGCCAGCAGCGCCACCGGGACCGGCATCCTTGGGGCCAACGTCCTGACTTTC; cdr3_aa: CASSATGTGILGANVLTF
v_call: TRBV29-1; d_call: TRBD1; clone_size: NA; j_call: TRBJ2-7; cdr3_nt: TGCAGCGTCGCTGGACAGGGTCGGAGCTCCTACGAGCAGTACTTC; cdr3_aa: CSVAGQGRSSYEQYF
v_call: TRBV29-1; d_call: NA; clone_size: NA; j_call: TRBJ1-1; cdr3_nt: TGCAGCGTTGTTGAGGGGAGGGAGATGGCTTTCTTT; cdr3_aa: CSVVEGREMAFF
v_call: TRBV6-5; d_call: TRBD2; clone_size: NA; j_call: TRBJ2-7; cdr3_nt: TGTGCCAGCAGCCTAAGTAGCGGGGGGCCCTACGAGCAGTACTTC; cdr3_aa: CASSLSSGGPYEQYF
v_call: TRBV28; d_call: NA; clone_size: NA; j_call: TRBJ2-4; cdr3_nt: TGTGCCAGCAGAGGCCGCGGGGTAGCCAAAAACATTCAGTACTTC; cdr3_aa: CASRGRGVAKNIQYF
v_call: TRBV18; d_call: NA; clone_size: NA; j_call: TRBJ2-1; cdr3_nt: TGTGCCGCCCGGGGCCTCGCCCCCAATGAGCAGTTCTTC; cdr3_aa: CAARGLAPNEQFF
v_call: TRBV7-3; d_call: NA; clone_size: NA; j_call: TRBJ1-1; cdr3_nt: TGTGCCAGCAGCTTATTGGGGGGAGAGGACACTGAAGCTTTCTTT; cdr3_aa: CASSLLGGEDTEAFF
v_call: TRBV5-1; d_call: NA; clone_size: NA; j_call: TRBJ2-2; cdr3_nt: TGCGCCAGCAGCATTGGGTCAGCGAACACCGGGGAGCTGTTTTTT; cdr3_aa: CASSIGSANTGELFF
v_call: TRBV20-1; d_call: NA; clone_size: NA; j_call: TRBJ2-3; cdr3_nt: TGCAGTGTCGCGTCGTGGTCTAGCACAGATACGCAGTATTTT; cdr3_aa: CSVASWSSTDTQYF
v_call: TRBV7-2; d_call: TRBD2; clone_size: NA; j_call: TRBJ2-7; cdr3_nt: TGTGCCAGCAGCCGCTCGGGAGGGCTCGGGTACGAGCAGTACTTC; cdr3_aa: CASSRSGGLGYEQYF
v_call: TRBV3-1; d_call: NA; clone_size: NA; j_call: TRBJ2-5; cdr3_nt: TGTGCCAGCAGCCAAGGGGTAGCAGGCGGCGAGACCCAGTACTTC; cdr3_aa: CASSQGVAGGETQYF
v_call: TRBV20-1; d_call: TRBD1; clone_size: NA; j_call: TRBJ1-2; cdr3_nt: TGCAGTGCTAGAACGACAGGGGGCTCGGGCTACACCTTC; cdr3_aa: CSARTTGGSGYTF
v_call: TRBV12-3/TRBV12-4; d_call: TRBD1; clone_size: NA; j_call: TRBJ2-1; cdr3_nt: TGTGCCAGCACCCCACGGACAGGGGAGAATGAGCAGTTCTTC; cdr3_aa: CASTPRTGENEQFF
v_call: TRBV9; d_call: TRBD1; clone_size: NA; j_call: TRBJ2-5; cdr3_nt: TGTGCCAGCAGCCCCGGGACAGATCAAGAGACCCAGTACTTC; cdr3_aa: CASSPGTDQETQYF
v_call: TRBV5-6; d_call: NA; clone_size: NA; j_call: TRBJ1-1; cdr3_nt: TGTGCCAGCAGCTTGAGGCCAGATAACACTGAAGCTTTCTTT; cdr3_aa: CASSLRPDNTEAFF
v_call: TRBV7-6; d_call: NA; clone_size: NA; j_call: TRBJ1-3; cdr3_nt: TGTGCCAGCAGCCCGGACGGGTACTCTGGAAACACCATATATTTT; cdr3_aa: CASSPDGYSGNTIYF
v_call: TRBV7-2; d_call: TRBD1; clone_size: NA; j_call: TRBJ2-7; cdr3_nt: TGTGCCAGCAGCCGAGGGATAGGTCAGGGGGCCCTCGAGCAGTACTTC; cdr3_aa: CASSRGIGQGALEQYF
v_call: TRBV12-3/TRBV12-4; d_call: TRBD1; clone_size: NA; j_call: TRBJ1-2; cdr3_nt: TGTGCCAGCAGTTTGCAACGGACAGGGGATGGCTACACCTTC; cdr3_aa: CASSLQRTGDGYTF